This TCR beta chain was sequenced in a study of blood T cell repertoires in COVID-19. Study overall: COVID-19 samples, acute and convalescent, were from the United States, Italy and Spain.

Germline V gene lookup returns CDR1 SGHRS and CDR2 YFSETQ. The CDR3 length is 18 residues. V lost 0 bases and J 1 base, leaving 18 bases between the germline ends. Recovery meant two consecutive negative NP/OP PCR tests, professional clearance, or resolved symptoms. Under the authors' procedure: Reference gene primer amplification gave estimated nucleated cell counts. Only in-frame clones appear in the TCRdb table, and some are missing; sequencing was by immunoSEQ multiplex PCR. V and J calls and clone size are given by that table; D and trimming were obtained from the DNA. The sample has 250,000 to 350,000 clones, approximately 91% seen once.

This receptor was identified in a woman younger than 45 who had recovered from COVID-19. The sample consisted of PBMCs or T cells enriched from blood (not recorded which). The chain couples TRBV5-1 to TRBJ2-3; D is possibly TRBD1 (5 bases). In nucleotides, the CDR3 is TGCGCCAGCAGCTTGGAAGTTCCAGGGTCGGCGGGCACAGATACGCAGTATTTT. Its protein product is CASSLEVPGSAGTDTQYF. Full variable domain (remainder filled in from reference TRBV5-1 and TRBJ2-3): KAGVTQTPRYLIKTRGQQVTLSCSPISGHRSVSWYQQTPGQGLQFLFEYFSETQRNKGNFPGRFSGRQFSNSRSEMNVSTLELGDSALYLCASSLEVPGSAGTDTQYFGPGTRLTVL.